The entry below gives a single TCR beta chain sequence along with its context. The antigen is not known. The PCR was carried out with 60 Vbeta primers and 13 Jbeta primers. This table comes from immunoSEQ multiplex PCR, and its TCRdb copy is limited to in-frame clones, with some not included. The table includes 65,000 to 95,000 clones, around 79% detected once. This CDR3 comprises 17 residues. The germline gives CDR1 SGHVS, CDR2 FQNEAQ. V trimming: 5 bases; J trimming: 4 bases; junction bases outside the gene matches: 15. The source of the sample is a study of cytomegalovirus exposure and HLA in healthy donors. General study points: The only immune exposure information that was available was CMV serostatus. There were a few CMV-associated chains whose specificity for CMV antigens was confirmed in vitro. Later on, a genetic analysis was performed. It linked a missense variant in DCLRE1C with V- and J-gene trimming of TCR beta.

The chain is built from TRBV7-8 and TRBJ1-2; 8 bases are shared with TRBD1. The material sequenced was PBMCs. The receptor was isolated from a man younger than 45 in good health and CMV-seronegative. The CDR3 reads CASSPWEQGVFAYGYTF. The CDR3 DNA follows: TGTGCCAGCAGCCCTTGGGAACAGGGGGTTTTTGCCTATGGCTACACCTTC.